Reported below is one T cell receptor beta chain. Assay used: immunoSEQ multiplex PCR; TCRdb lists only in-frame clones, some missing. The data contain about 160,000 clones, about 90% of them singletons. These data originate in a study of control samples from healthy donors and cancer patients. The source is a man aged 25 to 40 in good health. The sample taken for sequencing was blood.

This CDR3 is CASSLWVDRGRGETQYF. DNA for the CDR3: TGTGCCAGCAGCCTTTGGGTAGACAGGGGAAGGGGAGAGACCCAGTACTTC. The rearrangement joins TRBV7-8 to TRBJ2-5, with TRBD1 matching 8 bases. V lost 5 bases to trimming and J lost 4 bases; unmatched junction nucleotides: 15. The CDR3 contains 17 residues. The germline V gene encodes CDR1 SGHVS and CDR2 FQNEAQ.